The entry below describes one T cell receptor (beta chain). Its antigen is unknown. Thyroid surgery had not been preceded by any treatment in any patient. The record originates from a study of metastatic and nonmetastatic thyroid tumors. Study context: Repertoire comparisons spanned blood and tumor or nodule tissue from malignant and benign thyroid patients.

Study results and caveats: Malignant thyroid tumors reportedly exceeded benign nodules significantly in TCR beta diversity, with the difference appearing in blood and tumor.

Original handling: Variation in CDR3 across clinicopathological groups served as the basis for constructing a distant-metastasis classifier in papillary thyroid cancer. TCRdb re-processed the PCR reads through MiXCR. TCRdb, not the original authors, processed these V and J calls. The data contain almost 7,500 clones, under 30% of them singletons. The V end was cut by 4 bases, the J end by 6 bases, with 20 bases between. Germline V gives CDR1 SGDLS, CDR2 YYNGEE. The CDR3 length is 15 residues. The sequencing input was adjacent normal tissue. J is TRBJ2-7 and V is TRBV9; D gene unclear. The sequence was obtained from a male donor with papillary thyroid cancer or a benign thyroid nodule (not recorded which). Some clones in this sample may be carry-over from other donors' samples. Here the CDR3 reads CASSTGSGSRREQYF. The DNA of the CDR3 is TGTGCCAGCAGCACTGGATCGGGTAGCCGGCGCGAGCAGTACTTC.